Below, one T cell receptor beta chain is given with its context. Its specificity is not known. This entry is derived from a study of cytomegalovirus exposure and HLA in healthy donors. General study points: A list of approximately 160 TCR beta chains associated with cytomegalovirus was given. TCR association rates varied by HLA locus in a later analysis, with DRB1 highest and HLA-C lowest. The CMV antigen specificity of a few CMV-associated chains was confirmed through in vitro analysis.

Primers for the PCR totalled 60 Vbeta and 13 Jbeta. Assay: immunoSEQ multiplex PCR; the TCRdb copy retains only in-frame clones and omits some. The table has around 170,000 clones, roughly four fifths seen once; the top ten hold less than 0.65%. The ends lost 2 bases at V and 4 bases at J; junction bases unmatched: 5. Germline CDR1 SEHNR, CDR2 FQNEAQ (reference sequence). The CDR3 consists of 15 residues. The sequenced sample consisted of PBMCs. This clonotype was sampled from a woman aged 45-65 years in good health and CMV-seronegative. The chain recombines TRBV7-9 with TRBJ1-5; TRBD1 matches at 7 bases. The CDR3 DNA sequence: TGTGCCAGCAGCTTAAGAGGGGACAGTAATCAGCCCCAGCATTTT. It codes for CASSLRGDSNQPQHF.